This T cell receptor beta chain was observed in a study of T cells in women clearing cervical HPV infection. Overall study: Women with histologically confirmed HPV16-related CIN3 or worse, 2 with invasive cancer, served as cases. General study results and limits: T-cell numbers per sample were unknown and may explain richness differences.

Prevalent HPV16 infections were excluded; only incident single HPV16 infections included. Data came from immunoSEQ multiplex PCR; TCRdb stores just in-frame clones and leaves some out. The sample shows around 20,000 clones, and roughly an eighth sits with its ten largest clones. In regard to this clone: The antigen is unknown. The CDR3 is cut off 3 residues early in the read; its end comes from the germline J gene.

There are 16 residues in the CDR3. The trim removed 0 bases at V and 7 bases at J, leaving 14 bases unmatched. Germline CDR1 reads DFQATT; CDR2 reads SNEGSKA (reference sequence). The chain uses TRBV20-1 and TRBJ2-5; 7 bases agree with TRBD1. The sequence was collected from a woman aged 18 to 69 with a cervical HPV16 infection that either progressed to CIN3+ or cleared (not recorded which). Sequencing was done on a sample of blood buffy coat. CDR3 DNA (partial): TGCAGTGCTAGAGACGTTGGGACATGGGACAGTTGGACC. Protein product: CSARDVGTWDSWT. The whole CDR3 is CSARDVGTWDSWTQYF.